This record looks at one T cell receptor beta chain sequence and its context. In its sample, this clone was seen a few times. Its antigen has not been determined. Base qualities are not recorded, but no much larger clone differs from it by a single base. The CDR3 numbers 14 residues from cysteine through phenylalanine. The only DNA kept is the CDR3, 42 bases in frame from the first base. Deletion took 2 bases off V and 5 bases off J, with a span of 12 bases between the germline ends. Taken from the germline V gene, the CDR1 and CDR2 loops are SGHTA and FQGNSA. The sample is drawn from a study of T cell responses to AZD1222 COVID-19 vaccine (dated by TCRdb to the early 2020s). A note on the overall study: Because spike-specific TCR depth and breadth did not differ between the two schedules, AZD1222 recipients who got a second dose at roughly 4 weeks were pooled with those who got a second dose at roughly 12 weeks. A total of approximately 240 trial participants underwent TCR sequencing, of whom 200 to 220 received two doses of AZD1222 and about 25 received two doses of the MenACWY control vaccine. Trial participants were enrolled by age into 18-55, 56-69 and 70-plus year subgroups, with approximately 150, 28 and 58 TCR-sequenced participants respectively.

In light of the paper, this sample's time point label describes: baseline before first vaccination. Vaccinee samples came from UK trials COV001 and COV002, including a single-blind randomized controlled phase 2/3 trial of AZD1222 (ChAdOx1 nCoV-19) in healthy adults. Trial participant PBMC samples were collected at day 0 and day 28 after the second dose for TCRbeta chain sequencing. The CDR3 regions of human TCRbeta chains were analyzed by immunosequencing. Per the source publication's procedure: TCRs in the repertoires were matched against a reference library of SARS-CoV-2-specific TCRs that had been generated with the MIRA antigen-specificity platform. Breadth was defined as the fraction of unique TCRs that were SARS-CoV-2-associated, and depth was defined as the fraction of total T cells that were SARS-CoV-2-associated. Using the MIRA data, every spike-specific TCR was mapped to the spike region that the TCR reacted to and assigned to either a CD4 or a CD8 class. Log10-transformed breadth and depth values were compared by one-way ANOVA with Sidak's multiple comparisons tests. TCRdb took over this immuneACCESS table, retaining in-frame rearrangements with V and J assigned. Such tables are incomplete; in checked studies, under half of the missing clones stem from an unresolved V gene, and the remainder is unexplained. That table is the source of V, J and clone size, and D and trimming were worked out from the DNA. The sample records tens of thousands of clones, approximately 88% of which are singletons. The ten largest clones capture approximately 30% of the sample.

Beyond this particular receptor, the publication reports: Because no day 14 peak-response samples were available, repertoires were characterized only after the peak T cell response. Epitopes outside the regions mutated in the B.1.351 and B.1.1.7 variants were reportedly recognized by nearly half of the unique spike-specific TCRs. Most participants were white British and females outnumbered males, and the authors suggested that clonal diversity may have been underestimated. In the small 56-69-year group, the increase in depth fell short of significance, most likely because of low power. The whole spike protein was spanned by vaccine-associated CD4 TCRs, and dominant responses were seen in regions 160-218 and 743-854. Conclusions about previously exposed vaccinees are limited, since just a handful of AZD1222 recipients were seropositive for SARS-CoV-2 at baseline. Spike-specific TCR breadth and depth rose significantly after two AZD1222 doses compared with day 0 and with MenACWY recipients.

This sequence uses TRBV7-2 and TRBJ1-1; a tentative D call is TRBD1 (5 bases match). This receptor was identified in an adult in good health. The sequences come from peripheral blood, collected on day 0 of AZD1222 vaccination. The bases read TGTGCCAGCAGCTTAACAGGCCCGGAGACTGAAGCTTTCTTT. The encoded protein is CASSLTGPETEAFF.